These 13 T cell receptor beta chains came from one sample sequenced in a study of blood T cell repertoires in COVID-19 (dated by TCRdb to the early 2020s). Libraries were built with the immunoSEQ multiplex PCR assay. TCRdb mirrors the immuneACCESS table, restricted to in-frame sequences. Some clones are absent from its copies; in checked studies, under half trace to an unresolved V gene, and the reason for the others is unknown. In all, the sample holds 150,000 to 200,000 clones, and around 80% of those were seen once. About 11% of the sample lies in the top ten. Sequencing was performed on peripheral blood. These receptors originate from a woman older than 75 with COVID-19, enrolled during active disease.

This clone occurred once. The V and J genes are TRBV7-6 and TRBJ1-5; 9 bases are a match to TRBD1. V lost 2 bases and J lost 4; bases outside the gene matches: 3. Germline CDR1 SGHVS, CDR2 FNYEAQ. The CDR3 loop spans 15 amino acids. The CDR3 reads CASSLRTGANQPQHF. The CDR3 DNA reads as TGTGCCAGCAGCTTACGGACAGGGGCAAATCAGCCCCAGCATTTT.

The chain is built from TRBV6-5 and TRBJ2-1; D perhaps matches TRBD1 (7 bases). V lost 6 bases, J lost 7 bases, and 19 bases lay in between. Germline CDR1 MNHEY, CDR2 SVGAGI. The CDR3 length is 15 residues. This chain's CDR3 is CASSRALSGGNEQFF. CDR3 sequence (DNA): TGTGCCAGCAGCCGAGCCCTCTCAGGGGGGAATGAGCAGTTCTTC.

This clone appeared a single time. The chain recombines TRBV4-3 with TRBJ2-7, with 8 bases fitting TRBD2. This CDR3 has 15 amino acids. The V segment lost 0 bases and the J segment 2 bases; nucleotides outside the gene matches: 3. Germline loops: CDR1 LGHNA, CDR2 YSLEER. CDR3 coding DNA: TGCGCCAGCAGCCAAGATGCTAGCGGGCCCTACGAGCAGTACTTC. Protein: CASSQDASGPYEQYF.

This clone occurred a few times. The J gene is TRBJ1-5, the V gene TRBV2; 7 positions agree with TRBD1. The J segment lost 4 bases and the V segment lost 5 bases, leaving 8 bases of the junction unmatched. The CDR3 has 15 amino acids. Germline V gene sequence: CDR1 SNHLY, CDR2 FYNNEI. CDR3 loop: CASSLQGSQNQPQHF. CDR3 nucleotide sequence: TGTGCCAGCAGTCTACAGGGGTCCCAAAATCAGCCCCAGCATTTT. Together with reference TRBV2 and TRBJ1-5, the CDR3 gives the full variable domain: EPEVTQTPSHQVTQMGQEVILRCVPISNHLYFYWYRQILGQKVEFLVSFYNNEISEKSEIFDDQFSVERPDGSNFTLKIRSTKLEDSAMYFCASSLQGSQNQPQHFGDGTRLSIL.

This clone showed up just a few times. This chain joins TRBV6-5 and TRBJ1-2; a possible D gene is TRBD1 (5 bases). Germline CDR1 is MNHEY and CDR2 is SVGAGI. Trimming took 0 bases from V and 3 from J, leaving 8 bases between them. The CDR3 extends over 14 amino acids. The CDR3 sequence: CASSYSRQHYGYTF. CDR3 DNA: TGTGCCAGCAGTTACTCGAGACAGCACTATGGCTACACCTTC.

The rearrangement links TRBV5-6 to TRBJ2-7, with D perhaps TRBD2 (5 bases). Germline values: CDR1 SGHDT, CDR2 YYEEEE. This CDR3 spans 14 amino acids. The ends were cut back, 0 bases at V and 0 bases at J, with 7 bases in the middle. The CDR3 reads CASSLGGSSYEQYF. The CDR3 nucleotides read TGTGCCAGCAGCTTGGGAGGGAGCTCCTACGAGCAGTACTTC.

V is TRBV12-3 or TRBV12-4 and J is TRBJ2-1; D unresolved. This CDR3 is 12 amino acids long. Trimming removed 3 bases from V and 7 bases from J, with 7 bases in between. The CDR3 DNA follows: TGTGCCAGCAGTTTGGAGCCGAATGAGCAGTTCTTC. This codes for CASSLEPNEQFF.

DNA for the CDR3: TGTGCCAGCAGCTTGCAGGGTCCCACTGAAGCTTTCTTT. It specifies CASSLQGPTEAFF. The V call is TRBV5-5, the J call TRBJ1-1, with D possibly TRBD1 on 5 matching bases. The germline V gene encodes CDR1 SGHKS and CDR2 YYEKEE (reference sequence). The CDR3 sequence is 13 residues long. V shed 1 base and J shed 4 bases, with 8 bases lying between them.

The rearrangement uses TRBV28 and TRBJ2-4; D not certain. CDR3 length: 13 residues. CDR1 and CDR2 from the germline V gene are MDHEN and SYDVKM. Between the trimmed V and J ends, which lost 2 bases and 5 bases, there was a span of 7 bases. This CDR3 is CASSLPRENIQYF. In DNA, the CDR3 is TGTGCCAGCAGTTTACCGAGAGAAAACATTCAGTACTTC.

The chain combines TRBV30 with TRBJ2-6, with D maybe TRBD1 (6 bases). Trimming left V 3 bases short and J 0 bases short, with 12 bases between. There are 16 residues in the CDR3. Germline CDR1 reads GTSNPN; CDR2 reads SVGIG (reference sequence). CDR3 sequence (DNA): TGTGCCTGGAGCTACGGACAGTTCTCTGGGGCCAACGTCCTGACTTTC. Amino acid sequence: CAWSYGQFSGANVLTF.

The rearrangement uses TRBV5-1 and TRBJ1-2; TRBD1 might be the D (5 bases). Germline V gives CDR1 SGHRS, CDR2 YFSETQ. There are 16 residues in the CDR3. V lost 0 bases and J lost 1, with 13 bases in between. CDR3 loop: CASSLAISGINYGYTF. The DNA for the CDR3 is TGCGCCAGCAGCTTGGCCATTTCAGGGATTAACTATGGCTACACCTTC.

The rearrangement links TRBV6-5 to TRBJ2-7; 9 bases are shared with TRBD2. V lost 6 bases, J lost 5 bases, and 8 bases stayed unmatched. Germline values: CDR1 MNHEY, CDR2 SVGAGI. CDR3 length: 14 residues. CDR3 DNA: TGTGCCAGCAGGGATAGCGGGAGTCTCCACGAGCAGTACTTC. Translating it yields CASRDSGSLHEQYF.

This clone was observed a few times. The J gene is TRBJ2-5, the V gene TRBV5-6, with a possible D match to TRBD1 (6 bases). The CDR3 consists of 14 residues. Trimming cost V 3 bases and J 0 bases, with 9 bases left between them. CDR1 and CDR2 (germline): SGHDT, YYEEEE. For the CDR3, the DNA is TGTGCCAGCAGCTGGCAGGGGTACCAAGAGACCCAGTACTTC. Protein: CASSWQGYQETQYF.